One and the same sample provided the 27 T cell receptor beta chains below, sequenced in a study of T-cell memory formation after mild COVID-19. TCRdb itself ran the 5' RACE reads through MiXCR, one entry per CDR3 protein. The sample has approximately 290,000 distinct CDR3 sequences; 8% to 9% are singletons. The specimen sequenced was PBMCs or a T cell subset sorted from them (not recorded which). The source of these receptors is a man aged 18 to 30 who had mild COVID-19 (a few samples of this study predate the infection). Cell type and time point are not known.

The chain has TRBV27 and TRBJ2-5; a possible D gene is TRBD2 (5 bases). Looked up from germline, CDR1 is MNHEY and CDR2 is SMNVEV (reference sequence). This CDR3 contains 16 residues. Trimming pared 5 bases from V and 0 bases from J, leaving 16 bases between. The chain's CDR3 is CASSVTMTTYQETQYF. The CDR3 nucleotides read TGTGCCAGCAGTGTAACGATGACTACGTACCAAGAGACCCAGTACTTC.

This clonotype appeared a few times. The V and J genes are TRBV15 and TRBJ2-7; TRBD1 is a possible D gene (6 bases). V lost 1 base and J lost 2, with 12 bases in between. In germline, CDR1 is LNHNV, CDR2 YYDKDF (reference sequence). This CDR3 contains 15 residues. The CDR3 coding sequence is TGTGCCACCAGCAGAGGGGACGCAGGGGCCTACGAGCAGTACTTC. Translating gives CATSRGDAGAYEQYF.

CDR3 coding DNA: TGTGCCAGCAGCGTAGAGGGGCAAGAGACCCAGTACTTC. Amino acids: CASSVEGQETQYF. The genes are TRBV9 and TRBJ2-5, with D tentatively TRBD1 (5 bases). The CDR3 has 13 residues. The germline gives CDR1 SGDLS, CDR2 YYNGEE. The V end was cut by 0 bases, the J end by 2 bases, with 5 bases between.

Many counts were recorded for this clonotype. The chain combines TRBV18 with TRBJ2-7; 9 positions agree with TRBD1. The CDR3 sequence is 13 residues long. Germline CDR1 and CDR2: KGHSH and LQKENI. V dropped 3 bases and J dropped 7; count of bases not matched to a gene: 4. The CDR3: CASSPDRGGEQYV. DNA for the CDR3: TGTGCCAGCTCACCGGACAGGGGAGGGGAGCAGTACGTC.

The CDR3 region is CASSTPGRLAKNIQYF. DNA for the CDR3: TGTGCCAGCAGTACACCGGGACGACTAGCCAAAAACATTCAGTACTTC. The chain uses TRBV27 and TRBJ2-4, with D perhaps being TRBD1 or TRBD2 (5 bases each). Germline-derived CDR1 and CDR2 are MNHEY and SMNVEV (reference sequence). The CDR3 has 16 residues. V lost 5 bases, J lost 0 bases, and 14 bases lay in between.

This clonotype was observed a few times. The V call is TRBV5-1, the J call TRBJ2-3, with TRBD2 matching 8 bases. CDR3 length: 17 amino acids. The germline CDR1 and CDR2 sequences are SGHRS and YFSETQ. Trimming removed 2 bases from V and 3 bases from J; junction bases left unmatched: 11. The CDR3 here is CASSFSGARGATDTQYF. As DNA, the CDR3 is TGCGCCAGCAGCTTTAGCGGGGCGCGCGGGGCGACAGATACGCAGTATTTT. The full variable domain, with the rest looked up from reference TRBV5-1 and TRBJ2-3, is KAGVTQTPRYLIKTRGQQVTLSCSPISGHRSVSWYQQTPGQGLQFLFEYFSETQRNKGNFPGRFSGRQFSNSRSEMNVSTLELGDSALYLCASSFSGARGATDTQYFGPGTRLTVL.

This chain joins TRBV4-3 and TRBJ2-1; 16 bases agree with TRBD2. J was trimmed by 4 bases and V by 3 bases; bases with no gene match: 3. This CDR3 is 17 amino acids long. From germline, CDR1 is LGHNA and CDR2 YSLEER. The CDR3 loop reads CASSQGLAGGFYNEQFF. The CDR3 bases are TGCGCCAGCAGCCAGGGACTAGCGGGGGGGTTTTACAATGAGCAGTTCTTC.

The V gene is TRBV6-4, the J gene TRBJ2-3; TRBD1 is a possible D gene (6 bases). V lost 3 bases to trimming and J lost 2 bases, with 9 bases between them. CDR1 and CDR2 (germline): MRHNA, SNTAGT. This CDR3 comprises 14 residues. The CDR3 protein is CASSEYRDTDTQYF. In nucleotides, the CDR3 is TGTGCCAGCAGTGAGTACAGGGACACAGATACGCAGTATTTT.

This clonotype was counted only a few times. The CDR3 DNA sequence: TGTGCCAGCAATCGGGACCCATACACAGATACGCAGTATTTT. Protein: CASNRDPYTDTQYF. V is TRBV6-6 and J is TRBJ2-3; perhaps D is TRBD1 or TRBD2 (5 bases each). This CDR3 comprises 14 residues. The ends were cut back, 7 bases at V and 2 bases at J, with 13 bases in the middle. Per germline, CDR1 MNHNY and CDR2 SVGAGI (reference sequence).

This clonotype was seen a handful of times. The chain is built from TRBV12-3 or TRBV12-4 and TRBJ2-3; tentatively, D is TRBD2 (6 bases). The CDR3 contains 15 residues. Trimming left V 7 bases short and J 1 base short, with 15 bases between. The CDR3 region has the DNA TGTGCCAGCACCACCTTGGGCGGGGGCACAGATACGCAGTATTTT. This codes for CASTTLGGGTDTQYF.

The chain has TRBV5-1 and TRBJ2-5; D ambiguous. The CDR3 spans 12 residues. The germline V gene encodes CDR1 SGHRS and CDR2 YFSETQ. Deletions cut 5 bases from V and 0 bases from J, with 5 bases between. The CDR3 region has the DNA TGCGCCAGCAGGGTGTACCAAGAGACCCAGTACTTC. Translated: CASRVYQETQYF.

The sample holds a few counts of this clonotype. The genes are TRBV20-1 and TRBJ2-4; D is ambiguous. V was trimmed by 0 bases and J by 6 bases, leaving 18 bases between them. Germline values: CDR1 DFQATT, CDR2 SNEGSKA (reference sequence). The CDR3 is made up of 16 amino acids. The CDR3 protein is CSARDADLRWGNIQYF. In DNA form, the CDR3 reads TGCAGTGCTAGAGATGCGGACCTACGATGGGGAAACATTCAGTACTTC.

This clonotype has more than one count but fewer than ten. V and J are TRBV18 and TRBJ2-1, with TRBD2 as a possible D gene (5 bases). The CDR3 totals 14 residues. Germline CDR1 and CDR2: KGHSH and LQKENI. The V gene lost 6 bases and the J gene lost 3 bases, with 12 bases spanning the gap. The CDR3 sequence is CASSPSRDYNEQFF. CDR3 nucleotide sequence: TGTGCCAGCTCCCCGTCCCGGGACTACAATGAGCAGTTCTTC.

This clonotype was counted a single time. The chain employs TRBV5-1 and TRBJ1-1; maybe TRBD1 (5 bases). Germline lookup yields CDR1 SGHRS and CDR2 YFSETQ. This CDR3 is 13 amino acids long. The germline V and J ends were trimmed by 3 bases and 1 base, with 7 bases remaining between them. CDR3 DNA: TGCGCCAGCAGCTCCAGGGCGAACACTGAAGCTTTCTTT. It specifies CASSSRANTEAFF.

This clonotype was counted at least ten times. This sequence joins TRBV9 and TRBJ2-7; tentatively, D is TRBD1 (5 bases). Trimming cost V 3 bases and J 2 bases, with 9 bases left between them. The CDR3 consists of 13 residues. Germline V gene sequence: CDR1 SGDLS, CDR2 YYNGEE. CDR3 loop: CASSADSPYEQYF. DNA for the CDR3: TGTGCCAGCAGCGCCGACAGCCCCTACGAGCAGTACTTC. Together with reference TRBV9 and TRBJ2-7, the CDR3 gives the full variable domain: DSGVTQTPKHLITATGQRVTLRCSPRSGDLSVYWYQQSLDQGLQFLIQYYNGEERAKGNILERFSAQQFPDLHSELNLSSLELGDSALYFCASSADSPYEQYFGPGTRLTVT.

This clonotype was recorded a few times. The rearrangement uses TRBV20-1 and TRBJ1-1, with D unresolved. V lost 2 bases and J 10 bases, leaving 8 bases between the germline ends. The length of the CDR3 is 10 residues. Germline assignment: CDR1 DFQATT and CDR2 SNEGSKA (reference sequence). The CDR3 bases are TGCAGTGCTAGAACCCCGGCAGCTTTCTTT. It translates to CSARTPAAFF.

The rearrangement joins TRBV9 to TRBJ1-3, with no clear D. Germline V gene lookup returns CDR1 SGDLS and CDR2 YYNGEE. The CDR3 totals 16 residues. V dropped 0 bases and J dropped 0 bases, with 10 bases sitting between them. The CDR3 coding sequence is TGTGCCAGCAGCGTAGCGGCTAGGAGCTCTGGAAACACCATATATTTT. Amino acid sequence: CASSVAARSSGNTIYF.

This clonotype came up a few times. J is TRBJ1-2 and V is TRBV5-5; no firm D call. There are 16 residues in the CDR3. V shed 3 bases and J shed 0 bases, with 15 bases lying between them. In germline, CDR1 is SGHKS, CDR2 YYEKEE (reference sequence). The CDR3 DNA reads TGTGCCAGCAGCTCCCGTCCCGGGATTTCTAACTATGGCTACACCTTC. Its protein product is CASSSRPGISNYGYTF.

The CDR3: CASSEAPTRPEAFF. Here the CDR3 DNA reads TGTGCCAGCAGTGAAGCTCCCACTCGGCCTGAAGCTTTCTTT. V and J are TRBV2 and TRBJ1-1; D not resolved. This CDR3 has 14 amino acids. With 0 bases removed from V and 6 bases from J, the gap between germline ends came to 11 bases. Germline V gene lookup returns CDR1 SNHLY and CDR2 FYNNEI.

The genes are TRBV20-1 and TRBJ2-1; maybe TRBD1 (6 bases). The CDR3 spans 14 residues. Germline CDR1 DFQATT, CDR2 SNEGSKA (reference sequence). Trimming left V 6 bases short and J 5 bases short, with 17 bases between. The CDR3 DNA sequence: TGCAGTGCACCACAGGGAATTAAAGACAATGAGCAGTTCTTC. It codes for CSAPQGIKDNEQFF.

J is TRBJ1-2 and V is TRBV19, with D possibly being TRBD1 (5 bases). The germline V gene encodes CDR1 LNHDA and CDR2 SQIVND (reference sequence). Trimming stripped 4 bases from V and 3 bases from J, with 21 bases between. The CDR3 has 17 amino acids. As DNA, the CDR3 is TGTGCCAGTAGTACATCAGGGATCTTCTTTGGGGACTATGGCTACACCTTC. Translating gives CASSTSGIFFGDYGYTF.

This clonotype was picked up a small number of times. The rearrangement links TRBV13 to TRBJ2-7; D is unclear. The V end was cut by 0 bases, the J end by 6 bases, with 9 bases between. Germline V lookup: CDR1 PRHDT, CDR2 FYEKMQ (reference sequence). The CDR3 spans 13 residues. CDR3 loop: CASSLGSLGEQYV. CDR3 bases: TGTGCCAGCAGCTTAGGCTCCCTAGGCGAGCAGTACGTC.

The chain uses TRBV29-1 and TRBJ2-5; D is ambiguous. The ends were cut back, 7 bases at V and 5 bases at J, with 14 bases in the middle. The germline CDR1 and CDR2 sequences are SQVTM and ANQGSEA. The CDR3 covers 12 residues. In nucleotides, the CDR3 is TGCAGCGGTAACAGCAATCGGGAGACCCAGTACTTC. Translated: CSGNSNRETQYF.

This clonotype came up a few times. The chain carries TRBV4-1 and TRBJ2-7; possible D gene TRBD1, 6 bases. This CDR3 spans 17 amino acids. Germline V gives CDR1 MGHRA, CDR2 YSYEKL. The V gene lost 4 bases and the J gene lost 6 bases, with 25 bases spanning the gap. For the CDR3, the DNA is TGCGCCAGCAGCCTCAGTCAGGGGATGTACGCCTATGCCGAGCAGTACTTC. This sequence encodes CASSLSQGMYAYAEQYF.

The rearrangement uses TRBV20-1 and TRBJ2-5, with D uncertain. V was trimmed by 6 bases and J by 2 bases, leaving 10 bases between them. The CDR3 has 12 residues. From germline, CDR1 is DFQATT and CDR2 SNEGSKA (reference sequence). The chain's CDR3 is CSATDLQETQYF. The CDR3 region has the DNA TGCAGTGCCACAGATTTACAAGAGACCCAGTACTTC.

This sequence joins TRBV19 and TRBJ2-2; TRBD1 is a possible D gene (6 bases). The CDR3 totals 15 residues. The germline V gene has CDR1 LNHDA and CDR2 SQIVND (reference sequence). With 6 bases removed from V and 6 bases from J, the gap between germline ends came to 17 bases. The CDR3 spells CASSGRGRRPGELFF. CDR3 DNA: TGTGCCAGTAGCGGCAGGGGAAGGAGGCCCGGGGAGCTGTTTTTT.

The rearrangement uses TRBV4-1 and TRBJ2-7; D not certain. The CDR3 consists of 11 residues. With 5 bases removed from V and 7 bases from J, the gap between germline ends came to 9 bases. Germline V CDR1 and CDR2: MGHRA, YSYEKL. The CDR3 DNA reads as TGCGCCAGCAGCTATCTAGGAGAGCAGTACTTC. Its protein is CASSYLGEQYF.